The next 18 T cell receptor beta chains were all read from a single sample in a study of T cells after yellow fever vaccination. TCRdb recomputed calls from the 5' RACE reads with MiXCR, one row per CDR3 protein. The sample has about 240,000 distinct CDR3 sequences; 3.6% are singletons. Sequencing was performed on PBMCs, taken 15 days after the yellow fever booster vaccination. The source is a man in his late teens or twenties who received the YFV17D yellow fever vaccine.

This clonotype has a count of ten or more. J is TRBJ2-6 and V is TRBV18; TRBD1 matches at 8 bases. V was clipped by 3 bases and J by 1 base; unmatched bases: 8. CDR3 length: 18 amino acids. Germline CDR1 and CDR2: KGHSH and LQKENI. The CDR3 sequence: CASSPLTGAGSGANVLTF. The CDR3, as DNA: TGTGCCAGCTCACCTCTGACAGGGGCGGGGTCTGGGGCCAACGTCCTGACTTTC.

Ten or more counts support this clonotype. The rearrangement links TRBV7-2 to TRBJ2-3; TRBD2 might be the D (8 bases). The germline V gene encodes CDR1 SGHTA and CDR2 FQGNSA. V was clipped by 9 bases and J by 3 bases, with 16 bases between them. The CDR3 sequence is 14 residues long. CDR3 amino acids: CASTGRGRTDTQYF. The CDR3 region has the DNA TGTGCCAGTACCGGGAGGGGGCGAACAGATACGCAGTATTTT. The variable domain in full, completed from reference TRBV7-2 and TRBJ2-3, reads GAGVSQSPSNKVTEKGKDVELRCDPISGHTALYWYRQSLGQGLEFLIYFQGNSAPDKSGLPSDRFSAERTGGSVSTLTIQRTQQEDSAVYLCASTGRGRTDTQYFGPGTRLTVL.

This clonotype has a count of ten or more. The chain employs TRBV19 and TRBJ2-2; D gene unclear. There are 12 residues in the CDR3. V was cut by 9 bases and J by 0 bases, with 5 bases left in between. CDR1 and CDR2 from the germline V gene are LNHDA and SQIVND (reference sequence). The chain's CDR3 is CASNTNTGELFF. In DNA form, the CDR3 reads TGTGCCAGCAATACGAACACCGGGGAGCTGTTTTTT.

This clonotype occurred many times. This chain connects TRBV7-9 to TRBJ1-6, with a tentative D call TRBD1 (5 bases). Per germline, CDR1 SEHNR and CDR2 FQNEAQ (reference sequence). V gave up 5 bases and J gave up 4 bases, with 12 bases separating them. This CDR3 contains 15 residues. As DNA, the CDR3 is TGTGCCAGCAGCGAGACCGGGGGGTATAATTCACCCCTCCACTTT. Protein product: CASSETGGYNSPLHF.

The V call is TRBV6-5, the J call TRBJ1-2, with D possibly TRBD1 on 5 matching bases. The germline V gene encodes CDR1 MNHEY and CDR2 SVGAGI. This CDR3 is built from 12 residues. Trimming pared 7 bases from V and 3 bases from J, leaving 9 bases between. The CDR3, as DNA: TGTGCCAGCAAGAGGGGAGACTATGGCTACACCTTC. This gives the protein CASKRGDYGYTF.

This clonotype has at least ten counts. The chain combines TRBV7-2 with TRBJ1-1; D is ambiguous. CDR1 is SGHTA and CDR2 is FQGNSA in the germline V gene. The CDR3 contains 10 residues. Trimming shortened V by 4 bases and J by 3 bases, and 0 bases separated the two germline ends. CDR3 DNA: TGTGCCAGCAGCTACACTGAAGCTTTCTTT. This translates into CASSYTEAFF.

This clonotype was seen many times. The CDR3 region has the DNA TGTGCCAGCTCCACCCCGATGAACACTGAAGCTTTCTTT. It codes for CASSTPMNTEAFF. V usage is TRBV6-2 or TRBV6-3 and J usage is TRBJ1-1, with D hard to call. CDR1 and CDR2 (germline): MNHEY, SVGEGT. The germline V and J ends were trimmed by 8 bases and 0 bases, with 10 bases remaining between them. The CDR3 consists of 13 residues.

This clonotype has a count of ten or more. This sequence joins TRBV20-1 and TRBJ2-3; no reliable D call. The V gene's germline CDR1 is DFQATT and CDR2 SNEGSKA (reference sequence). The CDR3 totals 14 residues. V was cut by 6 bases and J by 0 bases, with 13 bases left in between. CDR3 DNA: TGCAGTGCGTCCGGACGATCTAGCACAGATACGCAGTATTTT. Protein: CSASGRSSTDTQYF.

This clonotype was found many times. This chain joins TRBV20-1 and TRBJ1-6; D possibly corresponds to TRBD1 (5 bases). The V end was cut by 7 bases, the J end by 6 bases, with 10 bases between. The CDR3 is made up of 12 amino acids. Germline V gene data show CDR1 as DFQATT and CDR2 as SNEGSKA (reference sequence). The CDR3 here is CSGFGGNSPLHF. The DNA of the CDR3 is TGCAGTGGATTCGGGGGTAATTCACCCCTCCACTTT.

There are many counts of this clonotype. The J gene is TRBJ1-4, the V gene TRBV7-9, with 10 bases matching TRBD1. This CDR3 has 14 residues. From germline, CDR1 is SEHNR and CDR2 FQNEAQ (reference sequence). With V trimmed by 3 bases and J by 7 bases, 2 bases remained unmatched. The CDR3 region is CASSLGQGLEKLFF. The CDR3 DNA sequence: TGTGCCAGCAGCTTGGGACAGGGGCTTGAAAAACTGTTTTTT.

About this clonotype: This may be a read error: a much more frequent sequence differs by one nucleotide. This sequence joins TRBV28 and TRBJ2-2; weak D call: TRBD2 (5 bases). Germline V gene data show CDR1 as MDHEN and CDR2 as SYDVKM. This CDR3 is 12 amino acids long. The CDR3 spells CAIPGVAGQLFF. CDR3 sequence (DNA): TGTGCCATCCCCGGGGTGGCCGGGCAGCTGTTTTTT.

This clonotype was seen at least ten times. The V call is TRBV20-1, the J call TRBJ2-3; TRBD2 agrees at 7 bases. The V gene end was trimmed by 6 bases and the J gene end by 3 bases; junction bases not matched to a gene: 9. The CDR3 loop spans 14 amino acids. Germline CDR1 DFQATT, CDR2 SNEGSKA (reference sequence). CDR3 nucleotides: TGCAGTGCCCTCCGGGGGGACTTTACAGATACGCAGTATTTT. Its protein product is CSALRGDFTDTQYF.

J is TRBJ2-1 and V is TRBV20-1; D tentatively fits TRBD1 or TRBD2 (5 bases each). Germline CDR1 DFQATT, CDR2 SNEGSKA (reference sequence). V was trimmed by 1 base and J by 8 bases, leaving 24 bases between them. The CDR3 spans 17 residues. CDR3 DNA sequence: TGCAGTGCTAGAGGAGGGGCCCGTAGGGGAACAGGCGATGAGCAGTTCTTC. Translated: CSARGGARRGTGDEQFF.

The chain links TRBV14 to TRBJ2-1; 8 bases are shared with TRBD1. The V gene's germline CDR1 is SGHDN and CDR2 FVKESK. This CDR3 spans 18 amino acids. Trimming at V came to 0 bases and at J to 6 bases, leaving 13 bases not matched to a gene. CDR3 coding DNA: TGTGCCAGCAGCCAAGATTATAAAAGAGGGACAGGTCCCAATGAGCAGTTCTTC. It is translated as CASSQDYKRGTGPNEQFF.

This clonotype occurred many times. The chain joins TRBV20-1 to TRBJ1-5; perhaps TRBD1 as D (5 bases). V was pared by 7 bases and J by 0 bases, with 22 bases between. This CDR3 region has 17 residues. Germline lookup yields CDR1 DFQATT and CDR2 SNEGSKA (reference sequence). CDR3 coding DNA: TGCAGTGAAGTTAGGGGCAAGTTTTCCTATAGCAATCAGCCCCAGCATTTT. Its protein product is CSEVRGKFSYSNQPQHF.

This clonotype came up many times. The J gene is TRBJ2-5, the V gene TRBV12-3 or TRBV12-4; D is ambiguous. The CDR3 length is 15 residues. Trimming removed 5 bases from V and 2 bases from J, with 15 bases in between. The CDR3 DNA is TGTGCCAGCAGTCGGTCTCCCTGGGGTCAAGAGACCCAGTACTTC. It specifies CASSRSPWGQETQYF.

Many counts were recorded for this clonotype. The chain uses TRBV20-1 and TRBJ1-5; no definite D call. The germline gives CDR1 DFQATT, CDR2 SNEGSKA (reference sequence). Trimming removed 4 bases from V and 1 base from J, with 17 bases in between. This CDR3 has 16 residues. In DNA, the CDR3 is TGCAGTGCTATCGACGGGCCCATAGCGAGCAATCAGCCCCAGCATTTT. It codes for CSAIDGPIASNQPQHF.

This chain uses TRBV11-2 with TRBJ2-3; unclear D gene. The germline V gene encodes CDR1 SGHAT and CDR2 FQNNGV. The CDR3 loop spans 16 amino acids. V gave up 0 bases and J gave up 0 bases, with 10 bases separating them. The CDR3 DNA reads TGTGCCAGCAGCTTAGACAGCCAGTCAAGCACAGATACGCAGTATTTT. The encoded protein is CASSLDSQSSTDTQYF.